This TCR beta chain was found in a study of shared clonotypes between healthy human individuals. Ten immunoSEQ deep assay plates were used by the authors to sequence unsorted PBMC DNA. Repertoires were generated with immunoSEQ multiplex PCR, while TCRdb's copy carries only in-frame clones and drops some. Found here are about 490,000 clones, 81% of them singletons; the top ten hold over 9.5%. The CDR3 totals 16 residues. Germline V gene sequence: CDR1 LNHDA, CDR2 SQIVND (reference sequence). Trimming shortened V by 1 base and J by 1 base, and 11 bases separated the two germline ends. This TCR derives from a woman in her thirties or forties in good health. Some clones in this sample may be carry-over from other donors' samples. The chain uses TRBV19 and TRBJ1-3, with unresolved D. The sample comprised PBMCs. The CDR3 DNA follows: TGTGCCAGTAGTATAGCGGTCCGGATTTCTGGAAACACCATATATTTT. Translating it yields CASSIAVRISGNTIYF. The full variable domain, with the rest looked up from reference TRBV19 and TRBJ1-3, is DGGITQSPKYLFRKEGQNVTLSCEQNLNHDAMYWYRQDPGQGLRLIYYSQIVNDFQKGDIAEGYSVSREKKESFPLTVTSAQKNPTAFYLCASSIAVRISGNTIYFGEGSWLTVV.